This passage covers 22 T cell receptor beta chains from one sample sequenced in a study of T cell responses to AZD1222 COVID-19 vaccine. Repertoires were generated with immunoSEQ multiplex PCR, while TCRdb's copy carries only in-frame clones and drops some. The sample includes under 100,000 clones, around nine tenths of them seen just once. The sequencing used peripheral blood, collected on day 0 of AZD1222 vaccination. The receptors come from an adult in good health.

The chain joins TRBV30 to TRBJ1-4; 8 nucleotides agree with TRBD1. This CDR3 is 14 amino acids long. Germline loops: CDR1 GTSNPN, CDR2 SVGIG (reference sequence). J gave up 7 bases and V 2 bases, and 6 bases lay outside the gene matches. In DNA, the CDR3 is TGTGCCTGGAGTAAGGGCAGGGGGCCTGAAAAACTGTTTTTT. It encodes CAWSKGRGPEKLFF.

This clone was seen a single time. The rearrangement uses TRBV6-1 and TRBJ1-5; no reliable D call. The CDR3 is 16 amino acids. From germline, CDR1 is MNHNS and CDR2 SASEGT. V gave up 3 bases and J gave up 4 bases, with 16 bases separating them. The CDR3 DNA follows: TGTGCCAGCAGTGAGCCCGGGATCCTCCTTAATCAGCCCCAGCATTTT. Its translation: CASSEPGILLNQPQHF.

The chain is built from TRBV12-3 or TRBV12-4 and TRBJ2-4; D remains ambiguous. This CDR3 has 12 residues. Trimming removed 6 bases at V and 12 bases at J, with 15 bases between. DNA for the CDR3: TGTGCCAGCAGCCCCGAGAGGCACCCTCAGTACTTC. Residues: CASSPERHPQYF.

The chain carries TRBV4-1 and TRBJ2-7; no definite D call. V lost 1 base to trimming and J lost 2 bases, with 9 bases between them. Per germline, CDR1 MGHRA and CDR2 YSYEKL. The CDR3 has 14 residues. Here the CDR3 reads CASSQGSGPYEQYF. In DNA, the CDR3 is TGCGCCAGCAGCCAAGGCTCAGGCCCCTACGAGCAGTACTTC.

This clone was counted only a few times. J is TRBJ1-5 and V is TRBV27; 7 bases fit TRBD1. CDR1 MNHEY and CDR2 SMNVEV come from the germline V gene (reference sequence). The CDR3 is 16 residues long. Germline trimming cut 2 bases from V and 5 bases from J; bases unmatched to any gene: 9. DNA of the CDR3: TGTGCCAGCAGTTTAGGGACAGTTGTGCAGGATCAGCCCCAGCATTTT. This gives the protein CASSLGTVVQDQPQHF.

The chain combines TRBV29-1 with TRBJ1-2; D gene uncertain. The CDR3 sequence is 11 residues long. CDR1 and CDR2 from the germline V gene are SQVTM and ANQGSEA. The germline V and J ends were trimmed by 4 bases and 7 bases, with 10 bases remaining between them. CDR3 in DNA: TGCAGCGTTGTGCCCCTGGGTGGCTACACCTTC. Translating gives CSVVPLGGYTF.

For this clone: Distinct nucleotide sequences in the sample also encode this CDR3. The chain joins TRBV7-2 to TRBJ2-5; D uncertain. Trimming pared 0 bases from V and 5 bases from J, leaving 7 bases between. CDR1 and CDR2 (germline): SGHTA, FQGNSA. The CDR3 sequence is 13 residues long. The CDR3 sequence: CASSLALGETQYF. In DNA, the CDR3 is TGTGCCAGCAGCTTAGCTTTGGGGGAGACCCAGTACTTC. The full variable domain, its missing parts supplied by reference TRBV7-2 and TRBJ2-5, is GAGVSQSPSNKVTEKGKDVELRCDPISGHTALYWYRQSLGQGLEFLIYFQGNSAPDKSGLPSDRFSAERTGGSVSTLTIQRTQQEDSAVYLCASSLALGETQYFGPGTRLLVL.

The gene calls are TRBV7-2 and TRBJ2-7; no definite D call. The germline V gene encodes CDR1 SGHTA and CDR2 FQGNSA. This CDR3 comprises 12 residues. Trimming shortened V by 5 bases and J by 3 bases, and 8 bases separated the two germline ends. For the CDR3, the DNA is TGTGCCAGCAGCCCTTCACTCTACGAGCAGTACTTC. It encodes CASSPSLYEQYF.

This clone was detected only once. The CDR3 bases are TGCAGCGCTCCCCAATCCTATGGCTACACCTTC. Encoded protein: CSAPQSYGYTF. The chain links TRBV29-1 to TRBJ1-2, with no clear D. The CDR3 has 11 residues. The germline V gene has CDR1 SQVTM and CDR2 ANQGSEA. The ends were cut back, 7 bases at V and 4 bases at J, with 10 bases in the middle.

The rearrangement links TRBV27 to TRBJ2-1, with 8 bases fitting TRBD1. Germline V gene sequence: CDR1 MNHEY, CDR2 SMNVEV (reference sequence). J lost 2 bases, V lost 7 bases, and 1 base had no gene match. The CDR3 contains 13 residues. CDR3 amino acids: CASTGGAYNEQFF. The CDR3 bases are TGTGCCAGCACAGGGGGCGCCTACAATGAGCAGTTCTTC.

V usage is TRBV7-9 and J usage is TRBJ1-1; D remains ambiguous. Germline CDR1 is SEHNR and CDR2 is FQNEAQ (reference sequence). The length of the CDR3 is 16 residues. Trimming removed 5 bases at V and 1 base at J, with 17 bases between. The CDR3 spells CASSLSGVRPNTEAFF. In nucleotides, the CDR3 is TGTGCCAGCAGCCTCTCCGGCGTGCGGCCGAACACTGAAGCTTTCTTT.

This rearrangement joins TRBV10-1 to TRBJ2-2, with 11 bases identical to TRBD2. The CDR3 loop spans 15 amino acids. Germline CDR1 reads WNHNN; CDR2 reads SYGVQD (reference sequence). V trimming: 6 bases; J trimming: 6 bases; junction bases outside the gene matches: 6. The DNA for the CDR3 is TGCGCCAGCAGCCCTAGCGGGGGGACCGCCGGGGAGCTGTTTTTT. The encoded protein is CASSPSGGTAGELFF.

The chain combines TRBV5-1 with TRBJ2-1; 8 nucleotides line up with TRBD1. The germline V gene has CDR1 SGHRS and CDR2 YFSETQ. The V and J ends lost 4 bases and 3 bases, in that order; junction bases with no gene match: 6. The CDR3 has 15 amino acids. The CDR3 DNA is TGCGCCAGCAGCGGGTGGGGACAGGTCTACAATGAGCAGTTCTTC. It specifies CASSGWGQVYNEQFF.

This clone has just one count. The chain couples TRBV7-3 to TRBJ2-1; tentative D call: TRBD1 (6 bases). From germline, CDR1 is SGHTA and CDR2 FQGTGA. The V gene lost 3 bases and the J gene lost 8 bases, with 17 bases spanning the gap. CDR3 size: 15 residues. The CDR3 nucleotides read TGTGCCAGCAGCTTTATAGGGGGACCAAGAGATGAGCAGTTCTTC. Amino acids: CASSFIGGPRDEQFF.

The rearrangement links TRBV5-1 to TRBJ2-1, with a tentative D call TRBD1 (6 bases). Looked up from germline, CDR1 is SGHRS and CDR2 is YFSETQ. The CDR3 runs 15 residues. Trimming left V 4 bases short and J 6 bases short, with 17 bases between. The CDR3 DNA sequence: TGCGCCAGCAGCGCCCGGGACACAAAGGGCAATGAGCAGTTCTTC. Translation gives CASSARDTKGNEQFF. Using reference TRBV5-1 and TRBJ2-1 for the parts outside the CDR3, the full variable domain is KAGVTQTPRYLIKTRGQQVTLSCSPISGHRSVSWYQQTPGQGLQFLFEYFSETQRNKGNFPGRFSGRQFSNSRSEMNVSTLELGDSALYLCASSARDTKGNEQFFGPGTRLTVL.

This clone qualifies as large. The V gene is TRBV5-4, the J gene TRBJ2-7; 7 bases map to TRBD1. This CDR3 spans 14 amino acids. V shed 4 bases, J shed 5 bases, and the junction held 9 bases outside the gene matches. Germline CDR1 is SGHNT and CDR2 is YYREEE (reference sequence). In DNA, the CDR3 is TGTGCCAGCAGCCACGCAGACAGGGCCAACGAGCAGTACTTC. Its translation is CASSHADRANEQYF.

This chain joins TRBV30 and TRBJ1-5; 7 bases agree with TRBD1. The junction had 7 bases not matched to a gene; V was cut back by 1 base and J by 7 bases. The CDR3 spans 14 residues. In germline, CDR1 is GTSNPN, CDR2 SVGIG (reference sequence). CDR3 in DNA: TGTGCCTGGAGTGGACAGGGATCGGGACAGCCCCAGCATTTT. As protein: CAWSGQGSGQPQHF.

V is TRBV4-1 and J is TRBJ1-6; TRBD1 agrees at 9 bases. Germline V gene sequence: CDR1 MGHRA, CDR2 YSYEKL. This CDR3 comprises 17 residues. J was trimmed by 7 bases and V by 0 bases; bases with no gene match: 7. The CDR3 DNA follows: TGCGCCAGCAGCCAAGATTTTAGGGACAGGGCAAATTCACCCCTCCACTTT. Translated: CASSQDFRDRANSPLHF.

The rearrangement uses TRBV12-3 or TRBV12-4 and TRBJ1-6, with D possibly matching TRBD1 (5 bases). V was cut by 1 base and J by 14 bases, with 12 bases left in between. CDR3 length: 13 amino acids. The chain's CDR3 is CASSLGARATLHF. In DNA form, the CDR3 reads TGTGCCAGCAGTTTAGGGGCCAGGGCCACCCTCCACTTT.

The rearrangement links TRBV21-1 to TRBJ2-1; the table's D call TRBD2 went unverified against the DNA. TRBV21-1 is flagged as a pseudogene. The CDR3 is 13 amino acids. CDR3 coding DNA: TGTGCCAGCAGCAGCGGTGTTCGTTCCGAGCAGTTCTTC. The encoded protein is CASSSGVRSEQFF.

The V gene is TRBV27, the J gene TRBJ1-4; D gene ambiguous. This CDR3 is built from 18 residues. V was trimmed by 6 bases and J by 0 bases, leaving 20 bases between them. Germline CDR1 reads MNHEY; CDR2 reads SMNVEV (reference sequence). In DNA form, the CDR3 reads TGTGCCAGCAGGAAGTCTCTCTCCACTGGTGCAACTAATGAAAAACTGTTTTTT. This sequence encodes CASRKSLSTGATNEKLFF.

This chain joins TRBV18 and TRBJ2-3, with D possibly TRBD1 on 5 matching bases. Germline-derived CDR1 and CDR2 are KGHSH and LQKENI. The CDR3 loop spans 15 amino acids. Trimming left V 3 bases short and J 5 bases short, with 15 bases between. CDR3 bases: TGTGCCAGCTCACCCTTAAACAGAAGGGGAGATACGCAGTATTTT. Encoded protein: CASSPLNRRGDTQYF.